The clone carrying this TCR beta chain was seen a few times. The source of the sample is a study of T cells in Graves' hyperthyroidism and ophthalmopathy. The CDR3 runs 16 residues. After removal of 4 bases from V and 7 bases from J, the junction contained 10 bases not matched to a gene. Germline V gene data show CDR1 as MGHRA and CDR2 as YSYEKL. What was amplified from RNA transcripts were TCR beta CDR3 regions. The TCR CDR3 first-round RT-PCR relied on the HTBI primer set. From the multiplex PCR reads, TCRdb called clonotypes with MiXCR, one entry per CDR3 protein. Of approximately 570,000 distinct CDR3 sequences detected, 20% appear once; the ten largest clones hold roughly 47%.

The receptor's source is a middle-aged man with Graves' ophthalmopathy. Sequences were obtained from blood. V is TRBV4-1 and J is TRBJ1-4; 9 bases are shared with TRBD1. This CDR3 reads CASSRVPGQGREKLFF. Here the CDR3 DNA reads TGCGCCAGCAGCCGGGTCCCGGGACAGGGACGTGAAAAACTGTTTTTT.